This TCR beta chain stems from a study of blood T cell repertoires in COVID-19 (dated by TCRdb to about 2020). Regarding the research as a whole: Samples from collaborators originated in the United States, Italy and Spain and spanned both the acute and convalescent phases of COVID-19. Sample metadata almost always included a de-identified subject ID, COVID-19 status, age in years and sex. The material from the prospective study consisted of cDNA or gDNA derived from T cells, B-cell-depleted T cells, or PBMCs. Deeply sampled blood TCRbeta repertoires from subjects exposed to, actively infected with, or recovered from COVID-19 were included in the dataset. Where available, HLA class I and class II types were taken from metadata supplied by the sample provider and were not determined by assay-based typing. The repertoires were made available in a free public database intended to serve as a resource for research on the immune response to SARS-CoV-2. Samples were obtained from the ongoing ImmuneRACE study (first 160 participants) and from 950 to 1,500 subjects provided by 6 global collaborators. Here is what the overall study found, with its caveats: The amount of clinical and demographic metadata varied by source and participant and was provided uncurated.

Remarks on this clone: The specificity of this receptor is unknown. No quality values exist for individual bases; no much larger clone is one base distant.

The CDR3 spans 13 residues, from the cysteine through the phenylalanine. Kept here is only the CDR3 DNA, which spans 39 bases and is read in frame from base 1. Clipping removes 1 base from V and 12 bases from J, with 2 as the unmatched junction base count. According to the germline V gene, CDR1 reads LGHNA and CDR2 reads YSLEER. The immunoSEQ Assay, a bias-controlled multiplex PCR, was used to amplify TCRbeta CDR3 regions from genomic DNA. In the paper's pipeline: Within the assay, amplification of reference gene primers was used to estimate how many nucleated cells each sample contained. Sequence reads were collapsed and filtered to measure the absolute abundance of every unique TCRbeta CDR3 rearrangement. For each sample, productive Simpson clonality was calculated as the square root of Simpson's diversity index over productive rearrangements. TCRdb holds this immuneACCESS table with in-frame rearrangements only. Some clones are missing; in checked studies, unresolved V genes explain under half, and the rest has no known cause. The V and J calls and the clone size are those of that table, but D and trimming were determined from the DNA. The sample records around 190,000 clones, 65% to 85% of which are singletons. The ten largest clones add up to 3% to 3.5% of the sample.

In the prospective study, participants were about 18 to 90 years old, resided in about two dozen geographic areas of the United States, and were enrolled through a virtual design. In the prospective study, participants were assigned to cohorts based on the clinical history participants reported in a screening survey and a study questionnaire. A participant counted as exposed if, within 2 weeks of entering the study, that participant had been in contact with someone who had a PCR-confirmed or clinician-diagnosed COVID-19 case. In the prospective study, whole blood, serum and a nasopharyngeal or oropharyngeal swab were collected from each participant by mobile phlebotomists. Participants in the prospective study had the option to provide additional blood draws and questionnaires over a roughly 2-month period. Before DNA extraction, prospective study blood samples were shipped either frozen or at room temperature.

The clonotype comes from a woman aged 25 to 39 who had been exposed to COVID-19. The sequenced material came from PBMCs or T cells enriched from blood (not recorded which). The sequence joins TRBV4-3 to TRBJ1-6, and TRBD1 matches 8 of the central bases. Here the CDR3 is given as CASSQVQGEPLHF. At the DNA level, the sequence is TGCGCCAGCAGCCAAGTACAGGGGGAACCCCTCCACTTT.